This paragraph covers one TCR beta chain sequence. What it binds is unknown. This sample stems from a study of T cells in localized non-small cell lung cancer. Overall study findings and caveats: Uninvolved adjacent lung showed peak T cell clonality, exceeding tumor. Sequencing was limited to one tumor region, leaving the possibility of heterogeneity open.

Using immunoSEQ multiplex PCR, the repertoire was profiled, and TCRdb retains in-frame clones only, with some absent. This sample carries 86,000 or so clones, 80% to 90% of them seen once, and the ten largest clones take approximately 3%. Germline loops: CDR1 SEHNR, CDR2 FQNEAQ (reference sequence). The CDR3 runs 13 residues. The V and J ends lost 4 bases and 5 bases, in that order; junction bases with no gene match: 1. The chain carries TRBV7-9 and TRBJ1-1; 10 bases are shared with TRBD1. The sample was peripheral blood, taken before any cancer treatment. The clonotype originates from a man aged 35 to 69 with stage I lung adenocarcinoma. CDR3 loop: CASSSGQGTEAFF. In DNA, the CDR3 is TGTGCCAGCAGCTCGGGACAGGGGACTGAAGCTTTCTTT.